What follows are 5 T cell receptor beta chains derived from one specimen sequenced in a study of graft-versus-host responses after intestinal transplantation. Here immunoSEQ multiplex PCR was the method, and the copy in TCRdb shows in-frame clones only, minus some. The profile shows tens of thousands of clones, approximately 94% of them singletons. These receptors are not linked to any known antigen. The source material was unstimulated CD4+ T cells sorted from spleen or lymph node cells, sampled before transplant. The receptors shown here come from a human donor who was the organ donor for an intestinal transplant.

The rearrangement uses TRBV6-1 and TRBJ1-2, with D possibly matching TRBD1 (5 bases). V was cut by 2 bases and J by 4 bases, with 8 bases left in between. The CDR3 loop spans 13 amino acids. Germline V gene lookup returns CDR1 MNHNS and CDR2 SASEGT. The CDR3 here is CASSERGGYGYTF. CDR3 sequence (DNA): TGTGCCAGCAGTGAACGGGGGGGCTATGGCTACACCTTC.

The chain combines TRBV10-3 with TRBJ2-3; 7 positions agree with TRBD2. The CDR3 length is 16 residues. J gave up 2 bases and V 6 bases, and 11 bases lay outside the gene matches. Looked up from germline, CDR1 is ENHRY and CDR2 is SYGVKD. Here the CDR3 DNA reads TGTGCCATCAGCCAGCCGTTGGGGGGGACCACAGATACGCAGTATTTT. Its translation: CAISQPLGGTTDTQYF.

V usage is TRBV5-5 and J usage is TRBJ2-3; 7 positions agree with TRBD1. The CDR3 has 13 amino acids. The V segment lost 5 bases and the J segment 6 bases; nucleotides outside the gene matches: 6. Germline V gives CDR1 SGHKS, CDR2 YYEKEE (reference sequence). CDR3 residues: CASSRKTGDTQYF. The CDR3, as DNA: TGTGCCAGCAGTCGGAAGACAGGGGATACGCAGTATTTT.

This chain joins TRBV9 and TRBJ1-2, with 10 bases matching TRBD1. Germline V lookup: CDR1 SGDLS, CDR2 YYNGEE. The CDR3 consists of 15 residues. J lost 8 bases, V lost 0 bases, and 7 bases had no gene match. CDR3 in amino acids: CASSVAGTGEGGYTF. DNA for the CDR3: TGTGCCAGCAGCGTAGCCGGGACAGGGGAGGGCGGCTACACCTTC. The full variable domain, its missing parts supplied by reference TRBV9 and TRBJ1-2, is DSGVTQTPKHLITATGQRVTLRCSPRSGDLSVYWYQQSLDQGLQFLIQYYNGEERAKGNILERFSAQQFPDLHSELNLSSLELGDSALYFCASSVAGTGEGGYTFGSGTRLTVV.

V and J are TRBV6-6 and TRBJ1-1; possibly TRBD1 for D (5 bases). The CDR3 spans 14 residues. V was pared by 4 bases and J by 5 bases, with 14 bases between. Germline CDR1 MNHNY, CDR2 SVGAGI (reference sequence). DNA for the CDR3: TGTGCCAGCAGTTGGGGGAAGGGGAGGACTGAAGCTTTCTTT. It translates to CASSWGKGRTEAFF.